Listed here are 8 T cell receptor beta chains from one sample, sequenced in a study of blood T cell repertoires in COVID-19. Generated by immunoSEQ multiplex PCR, the TCRdb table keeps only in-frame clones and is missing some. In the table there are about 160,000 clones, 80% to 95% of which are singletons. The sample comprised peripheral blood. Receptors originate from a woman in her sixties with COVID-19, enrolled during active disease.

The chain uses TRBV7-9 and TRBJ2-3, with 8 positions matching TRBD1. Trimming at V came to 9 bases and at J to 4 bases, leaving 6 bases not matched to a gene. Looked up from germline, CDR1 is SEHNR and CDR2 is FQNEAQ (reference sequence). The CDR3 has 13 residues. CDR3 region: CARGWTGSDTQYF. In DNA form, the CDR3 reads TGTGCCAGGGGGTGGACAGGGTCAGATACGCAGTATTTT.

This clone showed up just once. This chain links TRBV19 with TRBJ2-3; TRBD2 matches 14 bases. The V gene end was trimmed by 9 bases and the J gene end by 6 bases; junction bases not matched to a gene: 17. CDR1 LNHDA and CDR2 SQIVND come from the germline V gene (reference sequence). The CDR3 runs 18 residues. Written as DNA, the CDR3 is TGTGCCAGCCATAAACATCGGACTAGCGGGGGGCTCGGTGATACGCAGTATTTT. Protein sequence: CASHKHRTSGGLGDTQYF.

The chain has TRBV5-6 and TRBJ1-6; D is unresolved. The CDR3 is made up of 13 amino acids. V lost 1 base, J lost 9 bases, and 8 bases lay in between. Germline lookup yields CDR1 SGHDT and CDR2 YYEEEE. The CDR3 region is CASSLTSISPLHF. CDR3 DNA: TGTGCCAGCAGCTTGACGAGCATTTCACCCCTCCACTTT.

Concerning this clone itself: The same CDR3 is also encoded by other DNA sequences in this sample. J is TRBJ1-2 and V is TRBV20-1, with TRBD1 identical over 8 bases. The CDR3 totals 11 residues. CDR1 and CDR2 (germline): DFQATT, SNEGSKA (reference sequence). CDR3 protein: CSAQGDYGYTF. CDR3 coding DNA: TGCAGCGCACAGGGGGACTATGGCTACACCTTC.

V is TRBV18 and J is TRBJ1-1; no definite D call. The V end lost 1 base, the J end lost 1 base, and 4 bases lay between the germline ends. The CDR3 runs 13 residues. Germline V lookup: CDR1 KGHSH, CDR2 LQKENI. CDR3 amino acids: CASSPLGNTEAFF. The CDR3 DNA reads TGTGCCAGCTCACCACTCGGGAACACTGAAGCTTTCTTT. Based on the CDR3 plus reference TRBV18 and TRBJ1-1, the full variable domain is NAGVMQNPRHLVRRRGQEARLRCSPMKGHSHVYWYRQLPEEGLKFMVYLQKENIIDESGMPKERFSAEFPKEGPSILRIQQVVRGDSAAYFCASSPLGNTEAFFGQGTRLTVV.

The chain recombines TRBV5-5 with TRBJ1-6, with 9 positions matching TRBD1. V lost 4 bases and J lost 9; bases outside the gene matches: 8. The CDR3 has 15 amino acids. Germline CDR1 reads SGHKS; CDR2 reads YYEKEE (reference sequence). The CDR3 sequence is CASSPTGTGLSPLHF. The CDR3 bases are TGTGCCAGCAGCCCAACCGGGACAGGGCTTTCACCCCTCCACTTT.

The genes are TRBV5-1 and TRBJ2-3; TRBD1 is a possible D gene (6 bases). Trimming removed 4 bases from V and 3 bases from J, with 18 bases in between. This CDR3 has 16 amino acids. The germline V gene has CDR1 SGHRS and CDR2 YFSETQ. In nucleotides, the CDR3 is TGCGCCAGCAGCCGGGATGGACAGTCTAGGACAGATACGCAGTATTTT. Protein sequence: CASSRDGQSRTDTQYF.

The chain joins TRBV9 to TRBJ1-2, with D maybe TRBD1 (6 bases). With 3 bases removed from V and 7 bases from J, the gap between germline ends came to 10 bases. The CDR3 runs 12 residues. Germline V CDR1 and CDR2: SGDLS, YYNGEE. Here the CDR3 reads CASSEGTSGYTF. The CDR3 DNA is TGTGCCAGCAGCGAGGGGACATCTGGCTACACCTTC.